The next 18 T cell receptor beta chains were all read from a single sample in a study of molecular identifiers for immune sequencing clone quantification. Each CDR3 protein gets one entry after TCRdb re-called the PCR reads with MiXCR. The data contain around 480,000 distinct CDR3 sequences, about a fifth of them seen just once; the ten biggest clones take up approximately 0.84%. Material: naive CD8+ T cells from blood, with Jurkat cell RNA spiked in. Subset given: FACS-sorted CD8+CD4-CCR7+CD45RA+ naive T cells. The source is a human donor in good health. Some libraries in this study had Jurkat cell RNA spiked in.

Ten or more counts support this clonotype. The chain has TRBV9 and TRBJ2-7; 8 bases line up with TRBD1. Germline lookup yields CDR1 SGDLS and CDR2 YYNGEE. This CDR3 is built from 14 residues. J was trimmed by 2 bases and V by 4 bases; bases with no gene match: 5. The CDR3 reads CASSPRDRTYEQYF. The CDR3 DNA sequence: TGTGCCAGCAGCCCCCGGGACAGGACCTACGAGCAGTACTTC.

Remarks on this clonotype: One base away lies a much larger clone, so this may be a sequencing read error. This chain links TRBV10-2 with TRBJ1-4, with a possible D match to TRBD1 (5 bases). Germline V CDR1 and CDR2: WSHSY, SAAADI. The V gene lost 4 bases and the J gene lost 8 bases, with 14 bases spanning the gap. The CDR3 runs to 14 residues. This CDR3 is CASSGGGPQEKLFF. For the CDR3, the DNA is TGCGCCAGCAGTGGGGGCGGCCCGCAGGAAAAACTGTTTTTT.

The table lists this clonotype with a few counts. In DNA, the CDR3 is TGTGCCAGCACCACAAAGAGGACTCTGGCCTACGAGCAGTACTTC. This gives the protein CASTTKRTLAYEQYF. This chain connects TRBV6-1 to TRBJ2-7; a possible D gene is TRBD2 (5 bases). The V end lost 7 bases, the J end lost 2 bases, and 18 bases lay between the germline ends. CDR1 and CDR2 (germline): MNHNS, SASEGT. CDR3 length equals 15 residues.

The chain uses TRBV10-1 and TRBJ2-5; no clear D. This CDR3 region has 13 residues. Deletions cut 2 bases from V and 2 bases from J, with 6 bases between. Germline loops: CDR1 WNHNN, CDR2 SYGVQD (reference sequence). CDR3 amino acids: CASSENRQETQYF. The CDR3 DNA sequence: TGCGCCAGCAGTGAGAATAGACAAGAGACCCAGTACTTC.

CDR3 sequence: CASSLDPSLAGNEQFF. CDR3 sequence (DNA): TGTGCCAGCAGCTTAGACCCTTCCCTAGCTGGCAATGAGCAGTTCTTC. The chain uses TRBV11-2 and TRBJ2-1; D may be TRBD2 (5 bases). The V end was cut by 0 bases, the J end by 6 bases, with 15 bases between. Germline V gene data show CDR1 as SGHAT and CDR2 as FQNNGV. This CDR3 contains 16 residues.

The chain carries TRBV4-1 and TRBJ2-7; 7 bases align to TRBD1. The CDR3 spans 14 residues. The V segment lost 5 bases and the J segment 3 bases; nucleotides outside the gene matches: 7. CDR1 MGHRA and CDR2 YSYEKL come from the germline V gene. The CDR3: CASSYRDSNYEQYF. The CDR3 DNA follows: TGCGCCAGCAGCTACCGGGACAGCAACTACGAGCAGTACTTC.

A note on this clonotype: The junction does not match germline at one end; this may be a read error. The CDR3 is CASSYTREGYNEQSF. The CDR3 DNA is TGTGCCAGCAGTTACACGCGGGAGGGCTACAATGAGCAGTCCTTC. The gene calls are TRBV6-6 and TRBJ2-1, with 9 positions matching TRBD2. The CDR3 consists of 15 residues. CDR1 is MNHNY, CDR2 SVGAGI, per germline (reference sequence).

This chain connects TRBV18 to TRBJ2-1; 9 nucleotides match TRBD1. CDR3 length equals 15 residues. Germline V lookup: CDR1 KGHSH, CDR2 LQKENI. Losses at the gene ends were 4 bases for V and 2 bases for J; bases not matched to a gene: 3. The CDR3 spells CASSRDRAAYNEQFF. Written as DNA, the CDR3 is TGTGCCAGCTCACGGGACAGGGCGGCCTACAATGAGCAGTTCTTC.

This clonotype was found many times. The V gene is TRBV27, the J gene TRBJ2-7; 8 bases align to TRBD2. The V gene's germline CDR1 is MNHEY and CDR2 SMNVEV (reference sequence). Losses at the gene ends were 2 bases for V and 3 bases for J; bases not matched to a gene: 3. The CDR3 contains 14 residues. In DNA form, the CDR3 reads TGTGCCAGCAGTTTAGATAGCGGGGACTACGAGCAGTACTTC. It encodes CASSLDSGDYEQYF.

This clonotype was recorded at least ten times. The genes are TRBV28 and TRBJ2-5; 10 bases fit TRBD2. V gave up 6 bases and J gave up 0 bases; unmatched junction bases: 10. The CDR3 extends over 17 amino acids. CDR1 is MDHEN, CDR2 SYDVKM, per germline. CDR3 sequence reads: CASSSIGLAVYQETQYF. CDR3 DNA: TGTGCCAGCAGCTCAATCGGACTAGCGGTCTACCAAGAGACCCAGTACTTC.

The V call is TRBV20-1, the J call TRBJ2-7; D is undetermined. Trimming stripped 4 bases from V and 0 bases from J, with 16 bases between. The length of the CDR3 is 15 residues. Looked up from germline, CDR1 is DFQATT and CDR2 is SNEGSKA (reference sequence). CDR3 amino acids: CSAISAEPSSYEQYF. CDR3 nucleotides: TGCAGTGCTATAAGCGCAGAACCAAGCTCCTACGAGCAGTACTTC.

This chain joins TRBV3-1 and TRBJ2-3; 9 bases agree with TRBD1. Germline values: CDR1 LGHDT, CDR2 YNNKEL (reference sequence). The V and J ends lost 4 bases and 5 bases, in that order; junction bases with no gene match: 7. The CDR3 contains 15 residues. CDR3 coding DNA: TGTGCCAGCAGCCCTCCCGGGACAGGGCTAGATACGCAGTATTTT. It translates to CASSPPGTGLDTQYF.

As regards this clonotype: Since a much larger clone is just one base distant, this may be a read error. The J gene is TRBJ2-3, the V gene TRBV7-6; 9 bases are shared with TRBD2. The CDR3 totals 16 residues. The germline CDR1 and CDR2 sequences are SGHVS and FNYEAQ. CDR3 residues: CASGLSGLAMTDTQYF. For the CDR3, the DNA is TGTGCCAGCGGCTTGTCGGGACTAGCAATGACGGATACGCAGTATTTT.

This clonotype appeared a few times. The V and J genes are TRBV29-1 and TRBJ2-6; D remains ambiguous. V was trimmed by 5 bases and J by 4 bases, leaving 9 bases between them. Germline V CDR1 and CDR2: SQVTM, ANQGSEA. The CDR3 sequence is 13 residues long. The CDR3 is CSVISGGANVLTF. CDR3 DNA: TGCAGCGTTATCTCTGGCGGGGCCAACGTCCTGACTTTC.

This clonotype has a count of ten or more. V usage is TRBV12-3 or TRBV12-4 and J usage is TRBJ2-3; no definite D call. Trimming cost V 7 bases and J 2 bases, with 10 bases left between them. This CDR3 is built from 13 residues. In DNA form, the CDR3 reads TGTGCCAGCACCCCGGAGATCACAGATACGCAGTATTTT. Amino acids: CASTPEITDTQYF.

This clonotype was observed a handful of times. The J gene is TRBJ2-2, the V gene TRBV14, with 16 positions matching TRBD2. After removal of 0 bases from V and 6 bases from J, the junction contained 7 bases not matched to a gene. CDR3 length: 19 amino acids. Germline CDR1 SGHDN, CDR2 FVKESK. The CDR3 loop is CASSQDPGTSGRAAGELFF. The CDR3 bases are TGTGCCAGCAGCCAAGACCCCGGGACTAGCGGGAGGGCCGCCGGGGAGCTGTTTTTT.

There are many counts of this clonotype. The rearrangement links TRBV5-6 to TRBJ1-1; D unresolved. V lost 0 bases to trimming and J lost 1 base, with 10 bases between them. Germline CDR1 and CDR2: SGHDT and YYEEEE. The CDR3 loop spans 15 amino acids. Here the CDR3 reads CASSLVRDANTEAFF. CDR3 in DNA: TGTGCCAGCAGCTTGGTACGAGACGCGAACACTGAAGCTTTCTTT.

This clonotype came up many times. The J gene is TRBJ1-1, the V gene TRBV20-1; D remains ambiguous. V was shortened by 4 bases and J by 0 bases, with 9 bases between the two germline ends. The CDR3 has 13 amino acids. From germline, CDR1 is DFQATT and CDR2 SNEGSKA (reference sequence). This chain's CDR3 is CSANKRLNTEAFF. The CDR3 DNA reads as TGCAGTGCTAATAAAAGGTTGAACACTGAAGCTTTCTTT.